The present T cell receptor beta chain was sequenced within a study of blood T cell repertoires in COVID-19. Study-level background: The United States, Italy and Spain were the sources of the acute and convalescent COVID-19 samples.

As handled by the study authors: The assay estimated nucleated cells by amplifying reference gene primers. TCRdb's copy holds only in-frame clones and misses some; the assay was immunoSEQ multiplex PCR. V and J calls and clone size are copied from that table; D and trimming were computed from the DNA. The sample yields 150,000 or so clones, roughly 78% seen once. This clone was seen more than once but under ten times. The CDR3 is 14 residues long. V shed 0 bases and J 7 bases; nucleotides not matched to a gene: 5. Per the germline V gene, CDR1 is SGHRS and CDR2 is YFSETQ. Sequenced sample: peripheral blood. The chain employs TRBV5-1 and TRBJ1-2; 8 bases match TRBD1. This clonotype originated in a human donor with acute or convalescent COVID-19. The donor label of this sample is uncertain. CDR3 DNA: TGCGCCAGCAGCTTGGCGGACAGGGATGGTGGCTACACCTTC. As protein: CASSLADRDGGYTF.